The rows below give T cell receptor beta chains drawn from one sample of a study of human T cells and chemical hapten exposure. TCRdb ran MiXCR on the RACE reads and lists one entry per CDR3 protein. The sample includes some 400,000 distinct CDR3 sequences, more than 4.5% of them seen just once. The sequenced sample was whole blood, obtained in connection with sensitization to the hapten diphenylcyclopropenone (DPC). The receptor set was obtained from a woman between 50 and 59 years old with alopecia areata. Some clones in this sample may be carry-over from other donors' samples. The CDR3 runs from the conserved cysteine through the conserved F or W. The D gene is left open where the match is weak. Only part of the rows carry a size: once, few, many, or a class if the clone is expanded.

D gene	V gene	clone size	J gene	CDR3 protein	CDR3 DNA
TRBD1	TRBV20-1	many	TRBJ2-7	CSAGGPYEQYF	TGCAGTGCAGGGGGCCCCTACGAGCAGTACTTC
-	TRBV5-1	-	TRBJ2-4	CASSEIDLAKNIQYF	TGCGCCAGCAGCGAAATAGATCTAGCCAAAAACATTCAGTACTTC
TRBD1	TRBV11-2	many	TRBJ1-3	CASSWDRGAGNTIYF	TGTGCCAGCAGCTGGGACAGGGGTGCCGGAAACACCATATATTTT
-	TRBV7-2	-	TRBJ1-5	CASSLDDGAQHF	TGTGCCAGCAGCTTAGACGACGGGGCCCAGCATTTT
-	TRBV7-9	many	TRBJ1-5	CASSLVAGGRSNQPQHF	TGTGCCAGCAGCTTAGTAGCTGGGGGCAGGAGCAATCAGCCCCAGCATTTT
TRBD1	TRBV27	many	TRBJ1-2	CASSNAGGYGYTF	TGTGCCAGCAGTAATGCAGGGGGCTATGGCTACACCTTC
TRBD2	TRBV12-3/TRBV12-4	many	TRBJ2-1	CASRGLAGGEQFF	TGTGCCAGCAGGGGACTAGCGGGAGGTGAGCAGTTCTTC
TRBD1	TRBV12-3/TRBV12-4	many	TRBJ2-1	CASSRDRAYNEQFF	TGTGCCAGCAGCCGGGACAGAGCCTACAATGAGCAGTTCTTC
-	TRBV12-3/TRBV12-4	many	TRBJ1-2	CASSLDRYGYTF	TGTGCCAGCAGCCTTGACAGATATGGCTACACCTTC
TRBD2	TRBV29-1	many	TRBJ2-1	CSVLSGTTISYNEQFF	TGCAGCGTTCTATCCGGGACTACGATCTCCTACAATGAGCAGTTCTTC
-	TRBV28	many	TRBJ2-5	CASSLSGSLVNQYF	TGTGCCAGCAGTTTGAGTGGCTCCCTGGTTAACCAGTACTTC
TRBD1	TRBV12-3/TRBV12-4	many	TRBJ2-3	CASSSGTGGTDTQYF	TGTGCCAGCAGTTCGGGGACAGGAGGCACAGATACGCAGTATTTT
-	TRBV7-9	many	TRBJ2-7	CASSGGQDRYEQYF	TGTGCCAGCAGCGGGGGGCAGGATAGGTACGAGCAGTACTTC
-	TRBV28	many	TRBJ2-2	CASRAPGELFF	TGTGCCAGCCGAGCCCCCGGGGAGCTGTTTTTT
-	TRBV20-1	few	TRBJ1-5	CSAPPPGGNQPQHF	TGCAGTGCTCCCCCACCCGGGGGCAATCAGCCCCAGCATTTT
-	TRBV5-1	few	TRBJ2-2	CASSTGFPNTGELFF	TGCGCCAGCAGTACAGGGTTTCCGAACACCGGGGAGCTGTTTTTT
-	TRBV12-3/TRBV12-4	-	TRBJ2-7	CASSLGTDEQYF	TGTGCCAGCAGTTTAGGCACGGACGAGCAGTACTTC
-	TRBV7-8	many	TRBJ1-5	CASSLGPPLGTGQPQHF	TGTGCCAGCAGCCTGGGACCGCCCTTAGGGACGGGACAGCCCCAGCATTTT
-	TRBV5-1	-	TRBJ2-3	CASSLDFNKADTQYF	TGCGCCAGCAGCTTGGATTTCAATAAAGCAGATACGCAGTATTTT
-	TRBV7-6	few	TRBJ2-3	CASSPSFTDTQYF	TGTGCCAGCAGCCCCTCCTTCACAGATACGCAGTATTTT
TRBD2	TRBV7-2	many	TRBJ2-5	CASSWRLAGGQETQYF	TGTGCCAGCAGCTGGAGACTAGCGGGGGGCCAAGAGACCCAGTACTTC
-	TRBV27	many	TRBJ1-4	CASSLIGEKLFF	TGTGCCAGCAGCCTAATTGGTGAAAAACTGTTTTTT
-	TRBV12-3/TRBV12-4	many	TRBJ1-4	CASRREGNGNEKLFF	TGTGCCAGCAGGCGAGAAGGGAACGGTAATGAAAAACTGTTTTTT